The 22 T cell receptor beta chains given below trace back to one sample, sequenced in a study of OX40 agonist ivuxolimab in advanced cancers. Using immunoSEQ multiplex PCR, the repertoire was profiled, and TCRdb retains in-frame clones only, with some absent. The sample lists about 27,000 clones; roughly 85% were seen once. The specimen comprised CD4+ or CD8+ T cells sorted from blood, sampled in a trial of the OX40 agonist ivuxolimab. These receptors all stem from an adult with an advanced solid tumor such as melanoma, head and neck, liver or kidney cancer.

The chain has TRBV11-3 and TRBJ2-1; 7 nucleotides match TRBD2. Germline CDR1 and CDR2: SGHNT and YENEEA. With 4 bases clipped from V and 4 bases from J, the junction kept 4 bases outside the gene matches. The length of the CDR3 is 14 residues. The DNA for the CDR3 is TGTGCCAGCAGCTCTCCGGGGGGTTACAATGAGCAGTTCTTC. It is translated as CASSSPGGYNEQFF.

V and J are TRBV19 and TRBJ1-1; tentative D call: TRBD1 (6 bases). V was cut by 4 bases and J by 3 bases, with 12 bases left in between. CDR1 is LNHDA, CDR2 SQIVND, per germline (reference sequence). The CDR3 totals 14 residues. CDR3 sequence: CASSTQGGDTEAFF. The CDR3 nucleotides are TGTGCCAGTAGTACACAGGGAGGGGACACTGAAGCTTTCTTT.

The chain employs TRBV25-1 and TRBJ1-4; D is undetermined. This CDR3 has 14 residues. V was pared by 4 bases and J by 5 bases, with 11 bases between. The germline V gene has CDR1 MGHDK and CDR2 SYGVNS. The CDR3 sequence: CASSAVWENEKLFF. The CDR3 DNA sequence: TGTGCCAGCAGTGCTGTTTGGGAAAATGAAAAACTGTTTTTT.

The rearrangement joins TRBV18 to TRBJ1-6; TRBD1 agrees at 7 bases. With 3 bases clipped from V and 6 bases from J, the junction kept 14 bases outside the gene matches. The CDR3 contains 18 residues. Germline CDR1 KGHSH, CDR2 LQKENI. The CDR3 spells CASSPPGPTGYPNSPLHF. The CDR3 region has the DNA TGTGCCAGCTCACCGCCGGGGCCGACAGGGTACCCTAATTCACCCCTCCACTTT.

V and J are TRBV9 and TRBJ2-4, with unresolved D. Germline V gene sequence: CDR1 SGDLS, CDR2 YYNGEE. The CDR3 is 16 amino acids. Trimming stripped 0 bases from V and 1 base from J, with 11 bases between. CDR3 in DNA: TGTGCCAGCAGCGTAGGGGCCCTTGGGGCCAAAAACATTCAGTACTTC. Translating it yields CASSVGALGAKNIQYF.

V and J are TRBV10-2 and TRBJ2-5; D is unclear. CDR1 and CDR2 (germline): WSHSY, SAAADI. V was shortened by 6 bases and J by 2 bases, with 10 bases between the two germline ends. The CDR3 is made up of 13 amino acids. CDR3 in amino acids: CASRSTMQETQYF. Here the CDR3 DNA reads TGCGCCAGCAGATCTACAATGCAAGAGACCCAGTACTTC.

CDR3 nucleotide sequence: TGTGCCAGCAGCCCCGCGCGACTAGCGGGGGCCTACAATGAGCAGTTCTTC. This translates into CASSPARLAGAYNEQFF. This sequence joins TRBV7-9 and TRBJ2-1, with TRBD2 matching over 12 bases. CDR3 size: 17 residues. The V segment lost 5 bases and the J segment 2 bases; nucleotides outside the gene matches: 7. The germline CDR1 and CDR2 sequences are SEHNR and FQNEAQ (reference sequence).

This clone is termed medium-sized. V and J are TRBV7-9 and TRBJ2-5; 10 bases fit TRBD2. Germline lookup yields CDR1 SEHNR and CDR2 FQNEAQ (reference sequence). This CDR3 is 15 amino acids long. Losses at the gene ends were 5 bases for V and 0 bases for J; bases not matched to a gene: 3. The CDR3 sequence: CASSQTSGYQETQYF. The CDR3 DNA reads TGTGCCAGCAGCCAGACTAGCGGGTACCAAGAGACCCAGTACTTC. The full variable domain, rest sourced from reference TRBV7-9 and TRBJ2-5, is DTGVSQNPRHKITKRGQNVTFRCDPISEHNRLYWYRQTLGQGPEFLTYFQNEAQLEKSRLLSDRFSAERPKGSFSTLEIQRTEQGDSAMYLCASSQTSGYQETQYFGPGTRLLVL.

V and J are TRBV19 and TRBJ1-1, with D unresolved. Per the germline V gene, CDR1 is LNHDA and CDR2 is SQIVND (reference sequence). This CDR3 comprises 12 residues. V lost 7 bases, J lost 4 bases, and 10 bases lay in between. The CDR3 sequence is CASKKGSTEAFF. Written as DNA, the CDR3 is TGTGCCAGTAAGAAAGGGAGCACTGAAGCTTTCTTT. The whole variable domain, remainder taken from reference TRBV19 and TRBJ1-1, is DGGITQSPKYLFRKEGQNVTLSCEQNLNHDAMYWYRQDPGQGLRLIYYSQIVNDFQKGDIAEGYSVSREKKESFPLTVTSAQKNPTAFYLCASKKGSTEAFFGQGTRLTVV.

This clone was found a few times. The J gene is TRBJ1-5, the V gene TRBV7-9; D is uncertain. The V gene lost 4 bases and the J gene lost 15 bases, with 16 bases spanning the gap. Germline V gene lookup returns CDR1 SEHNR and CDR2 FQNEAQ (reference sequence). The CDR3 totals 12 residues. CDR3 region: CASSSRAEERHF. The CDR3 DNA follows: TGTGCCAGCAGCTCCCGGGCCGAAGAGCGGCATTTT. The full variable domain, rest sourced from reference TRBV7-9 and TRBJ1-5, is DTGVSQNPRHKITKRGQNVTFRCDPISEHNRLYWYRQTLGQGPEFLTYFQNEAQLEKSRLLSDRFSAERPKGSFSTLEIQRTEQGDSAMYLCASSSRAEERHFGDGTRLSIL.

This chain joins TRBV18 and TRBJ1-2; TRBD1 aligns across 10 bases. V shed 6 bases and J 4 bases; nucleotides not matched to a gene: 11. CDR1 is KGHSH, CDR2 LQKENI, per germline. The CDR3 has 16 residues. CDR3 nucleotides: TGTGCCAGCTCCCCCGGGACAGGGGAAGAGGTCTATGGCTACACCTTC. Amino acids: CASSPGTGEEVYGYTF.

The rearrangement links TRBV5-4 to TRBJ2-7; the D gene is possibly TRBD2 (5 bases). Germline CDR1 SGHNT, CDR2 YYREEE (reference sequence). The CDR3 runs 14 residues. Trimming removed 2 bases from V and 3 bases from J, with 12 bases in between. The CDR3 DNA reads TGTGCCAGCAGCTTTGGGAGTTCGGGCTACGAGCAGTACTTC. It is translated as CASSFGSSGYEQYF.

V and J are TRBV6-1 and TRBJ2-7; D is unclear. This CDR3 contains 14 residues. CDR1 MNHNS and CDR2 SASEGT come from the germline V gene. V was pared by 8 bases and J by 4 bases, with 18 bases between. CDR3 residues: CASVYSVGRYEQYF. Written as DNA, the CDR3 is TGTGCCAGCGTTTACAGTGTGGGTAGGTACGAGCAGTACTTC.

This sequence joins TRBV11-2 and TRBJ1-1; D is unresolved. V was pared by 1 base and J by 10 bases, with 19 bases between. The germline gives CDR1 SGHAT, CDR2 FQNNGV. The CDR3 runs to 15 residues. The CDR3 here is CASSLVDRGFLGAFF. Written as DNA, the CDR3 is TGTGCCAGCAGCTTAGTTGACCGGGGATTTCTTGGAGCTTTCTTT.

The rearrangement joins TRBV5-6 to TRBJ2-5, with TRBD1 matching over 7 bases. Trimming removed 0 bases from V and 5 bases from J; junction bases left unmatched: 4. Germline V gives CDR1 SGHDT, CDR2 YYEEEE. The CDR3 is 14 residues long. The CDR3 reads CASSLGQGVETQYF. The CDR3 nucleotides are TGTGCCAGCAGCTTGGGGCAGGGGGTGGAGACCCAGTACTTC.

The CDR3 loop is CASSPDRVYGYTF. CDR3 DNA: TGTGCCAGCAGCCCTGACAGGGTGTATGGCTACACCTTC. J is TRBJ1-2 and V is TRBV6-8; 7 bases are shared with TRBD1. The trim removed 6 bases at V and 5 bases at J, leaving 6 bases unmatched. The CDR3 is 13 amino acids. Looked up from germline, CDR1 is MNHGY and CDR2 is SAAAGT.

The V call is TRBV10-2, the J call TRBJ1-2; 7 bases are shared with TRBD1. Looked up from germline, CDR1 is WSHSY and CDR2 is SAAADI. The J segment lost 2 bases and the V segment lost 0 bases, leaving 9 bases of the junction unmatched. The CDR3 loop spans 17 amino acids. The CDR3 protein is CASSESGGGTANYGYTF. The CDR3 DNA follows: TGCGCCAGCAGTGAGTCCGGGGGCGGGACAGCCAACTATGGCTACACCTTC.

This clone was counted a few times. The chain carries TRBV5-4 and TRBJ2-1; 7 bases agree with TRBD2. Trimming at V came to 3 bases and at J to 7 bases, leaving 7 bases not matched to a gene. The germline V gene encodes CDR1 SGHNT and CDR2 YYREEE (reference sequence). The CDR3 contains 14 residues. The CDR3 nucleotides are TGTGCCAGCAGCTCCTGGGGGGGGGAAAATGAGCAGTTCTTC. Translated, it gives CASSSWGGENEQFF. Based on the CDR3 plus reference TRBV5-4 and TRBJ2-1, the full variable domain is ETGVTQSPTHLIKTRGQQVTLRCSSQSGHNTVSWYQQALGQGPQFIFQYYREEENGRGNFPPRFSGLQFPNYSSELNVNALELDDSALYLCASSSWGGENEQFFGPGTRLTVL.

The chain links TRBV5-1 to TRBJ2-3; tentative D call: TRBD2 (5 bases). The length of the CDR3 is 15 residues. Germline loops: CDR1 SGHRS, CDR2 YFSETQ. V gave up 0 bases and J gave up 1 base, with 9 bases separating them. CDR3 DNA: TGCGCCAGCAGCTTGGCCGGGGTTGGCACAGATACGCAGTATTTT. As protein: CASSLAGVGTDTQYF. The full variable domain, its missing parts supplied by reference TRBV5-1 and TRBJ2-3, is KAGVTQTPRYLIKTRGQQVTLSCSPISGHRSVSWYQQTPGQGLQFLFEYFSETQRNKGNFPGRFSGRQFSNSRSEMNVSTLELGDSALYLCASSLAGVGTDTQYFGPGTRLTVL.

The V gene is TRBV11-2, the J gene TRBJ2-6; D unclear. The CDR3 sequence is 18 residues long. V lost 5 bases to trimming and J lost 0 bases, with 17 bases between them. Per germline, CDR1 SGHAT and CDR2 FQNNGV. The CDR3: CASSPLFLGLSGANVLTF. The CDR3 bases are TGTGCCAGCAGCCCCCTTTTTTTAGGCCTCTCTGGGGCCAACGTCCTGACTTTC.

The table lists this clone with a count of one. The chain has TRBV5-1 and TRBJ2-3; TRBD1 matches at 7 bases. This CDR3 has 15 residues. The germline V gene encodes CDR1 SGHRS and CDR2 YFSETQ. V was clipped by 3 bases and J by 0 bases; unmatched bases: 4. CDR3 protein: CASSSRDRSTDTQYF. CDR3 in DNA: TGCGCCAGCAGCTCCCGGGACAGAAGCACAGATACGCAGTATTTT.

This chain joins TRBV19 and TRBJ2-7; 9 positions agree with TRBD1. Germline loops: CDR1 LNHDA, CDR2 SQIVND (reference sequence). This CDR3 contains 14 residues. J lost 4 bases, V lost 6 bases, and 7 bases had no gene match. The CDR3 sequence is CASSTKQGAYEQYF. The CDR3 DNA reads as TGTGCCAGTAGCACAAAACAGGGGGCGTACGAGCAGTACTTC.